Included here is one TCR beta chain sequence, with context. This clonotype was seen ten or more times. Its specific antigen is unknown. No much larger clonotype is one base removed from it; base qualities were not supplied. The sample's time point label, in plain terms: persistent/refractory GD, antithyroid drugs over 5 years with positive TRAb. For both TCR sequencing and RNA sequencing, RNA was extracted from PBMCs in TRIzol. The diagnosis of Graves' disease was made according to American Thyroid Association guidelines. Patients were recruited from an endocrinology department in Xi'an, China. Each patient gave approximately 10 milliliters of peripheral blood, collected in an EDTA anticoagulant tube. Ficoll Paque Plus density gradient separation was used to isolate PBMCs, and no further T cell sorting was done. An Agilent 2100 Bioanalyzer and agarose gel were used to check RNA quality, while a NanoDrop 2000 measured RNA concentration.

Library prep was done by multiplex PCR. Sequencing used an Illumina HiSeq 4000. TCR beta libraries were built with iRepertoire HTBI primers and Arm-PCR amplification of CDR3 regions. Before sequencing, the PCR products went through gel purification. Processing in the source paper ran as follows. Gene usage analysis of CDR3 amino acid clonotypes used the roughly 60 TRBV and 12 to 15 TRBJ segments found across samples. COPE and FqMerger were used to merge filtered high-quality paired reads into contigs. BLAST was used to align contigs to IMGT TRBV, TRBD and TRBJ reference genes, with CDR3 defined following IMGT. Any clonotype with a frequency above 0.1% was counted as a highly expanded clone. Shannon entropy served as the measure of repertoire diversity, while the Gini coefficient captured V-J evenness. A clonotype found in more than one individual was treated as public. In TCRdb, the public reads were trimmed at Q25 with fastp and aligned with MiXCR, with productive beta chains retained. CDR3 protein sequences are deduplicated, and each keeps its most common genes and DNA. The V and J calls here are based on TCRdb, not the publication. This sample lists 400,000 to 500,000 distinct CDR3 sequences; less than 25% were detected once. The biggest ten clones account for under 15% of the sample.

The data stem from a study of regulatory T cells in long-lasting Graves disease (dated by TCRdb to about 2021). About the study as a whole: To count as having persistent Graves' disease, a patient had to have received antithyroid drug treatment for over 5 years with TSH receptor autoantibodies remaining persistently positive. Peripheral blood TCR sequencing and RNA sequencing compared persistent Graves' disease patients with newly diagnosed Graves' disease patients. The study was registered as a clinical trial and conducted in China. A total of roughly 35 samples underwent TCR sequencing, from 13 patients with persistent Graves' disease and approximately 20 patients with newly diagnosed Graves' disease. Persistent Graves' disease patients in the clinical cohort had taken antithyroid drugs for 8 to 12 years on average. On the study overall, not on this receptor specifically: Sequencing and analysis were limited to the TCR beta chain. Persistent disease showed preferential use of TRBV28, TRBJ1-2 and TRBJ2-5, whereas newly diagnosed disease favored TRBV20-1 and TRBJ2-1. As a limitation, the authors acknowledged that the small sample size may reduce accuracy. Lower TCR Shannon entropy and fewer highly expanded clones were observed in persistent Graves' disease patients than in newly diagnosed patients, which suggested clonal expansion. More public clonotypes were shared among persistent patients (more than 2,500) than among newly diagnosed patients (approximately 930). The study examined only peripheral blood because the primary lesion, thyroid tissue, could not be accessed.

Reading from cysteine to phenylalanine, the CDR3 counts 14 amino acids. The only DNA kept is the CDR3, 42 bases in frame from the first base. Trimming at the junction amounts to 3 bases on V and 3 bases on J, and the germline ends lie 9 bases apart. From a lookup of the germline V gene, CDR1 and CDR2 are MDHEN and SYDVKM. This sequence uses TRBV28 and TRBJ1-5, with the D gene not confidently named. The sequenced sample was peripheral blood mononuclear cells (PBMCs), obtained when the disease was refractory, from a patient treated with antithyroid drugs. The receptor was derived from a female donor with Graves disease. This receptor carries the CDR3 CASSLYIINQPQHF. The DNA is as follows: TGTGCCAGCAGTTTGTACATAATCAATCAGCCCCAGCATTTT.